The clone carrying this TCR gamma chain was detected many times. The antigen remains undetermined. Gammadelta T cells were flow-sorted from PBMC into Vgamma9/Vdelta2+ and Vdelta2-negative populations for bulk analysis. With V trimmed by 0 bases and J by 6 bases, 11 bases remained unmatched. Germline V CDR1 and CDR2: VTNTFY, YDVSTARD (reference sequence). The CDR3 is 15 amino acids. This entry comes from a study of γδ T cells in repeated Plasmodium falciparum infection. Study results and limitations: Malian children's Vdelta2-negative repertoires appeared more expanded and less diverse than Australians'.

TCRdb re-identified clones in the multiplex PCR reads via CATT. This table has around 25,000 gamma-chain clones, roughly 3.1% appearing once. The receptor was derived from a pool of human donors (malaria-infected and uninfected, not separated). The genes are TRGV3 and TRGJ1 or TRGJ2. The sequenced material came from gamma-delta T cells from blood. The CDR3 region is CATWDRRGCVYKKLF. Written as DNA, the CDR3 is TGTGCCACCTGGGACAGGCGGGGATGTGTTTATAAGAAACTCTTT.